The rows below give T cell receptor beta chains drawn from one sample of a study of PD-1 blockade in classical Hodgkin lymphoma. The protocol was immunoSEQ multiplex PCR, while the TCRdb copy is restricted to in-frame clones and leaves out a portion. The top ten clones hold roughly 1.5% of a sample with approximately 10,000 clones, around 80% of them seen once. The sample was CD4+ T cells from blood, taken before the fourth cycle of nivolumab. These receptors all stem from a human donor with classical Hodgkin lymphoma. Both conserved end residues are part of each CDR3. A D gene is named only where the DNA matches it firmly. Size is stated for part of the rows, as once, few or many counts, or as a class when the clone is expanded.

CDR3 length: 14
clone size: NA
V gene: TRBV7-9
J gene: TRBJ1-1
D gene: TRBD1
CDR3 protein: CASSERQGHTEAFF
CDR3 DNA: TGTGCCAGCAGCGAGAGACAGGGACACACTGAAGCTTTCTTT

CDR3 length: 14
clone size: NA
V gene: TRBV10-3
J gene: TRBJ2-7
D gene: TRBD1
CDR3 protein: CAISTGGGSYEQYF
CDR3 DNA: TGTGCCATTTCGACAGGGGGAGGCTCCTACGAGCAGTACTTC

CDR3 length: 15
clone size: NA
V gene: TRBV30
J gene: TRBJ2-1
D gene: TRBD1
CDR3 protein: CAWSQRQGPYNEQFF
CDR3 DNA: TGTGCCTGGAGCCAGAGACAGGGACCCTACAATGAGCAGTTCTTC

CDR3 length: 14
clone size: NA
V gene: TRBV27
J gene: TRBJ2-5
D gene: NA
CDR3 protein: CASSQGGRLGTQYF
CDR3 DNA: TGTGCCAGCAGTCAGGGGGGGAGACTGGGGACCCAGTACTTC

CDR3 length: 13
clone size: NA
V gene: TRBV19
J gene: TRBJ2-7
D gene: NA
CDR3 protein: CASSIISGDEQYF
CDR3 DNA: TGTGCCAGTAGTATAATCTCTGGGGACGAGCAGTACTTC

CDR3 length: 13
clone size: NA
V gene: TRBV7-9
J gene: TRBJ2-5
D gene: TRBD1
CDR3 protein: CASSPNRGETQYF
CDR3 DNA: TGTGCCAGCAGCCCCAACAGGGGCGAGACCCAGTACTTC

CDR3 length: 15
clone size: NA
V gene: TRBV5-6
J gene: TRBJ2-1
D gene: TRBD2
CDR3 protein: CASSSPGLAVSEQFF
CDR3 DNA: TGTGCCAGCAGCTCTCCGGGACTAGCGGTATCTGAGCAGTTCTTC

CDR3 length: 11
clone size: NA
V gene: TRBV6-6
J gene: TRBJ2-2
D gene: NA
CDR3 protein: CASYITGELFF
CDR3 DNA: TGTGCCAGCTATATCACCGGGGAGCTGTTTTTT

CDR3 length: 16
clone size: NA
V gene: TRBV7-9
J gene: TRBJ2-1
D gene: NA
CDR3 protein: CASSLGYGSSYNGQFF
CDR3 DNA: TGTGCCAGCAGCTTAGGATATGGAAGCTCCTACAATGGGCAGTTCTTC

CDR3 length: 15
clone size: NA
V gene: TRBV6-5
J gene: TRBJ1-1
D gene: NA
CDR3 protein: CASSPVAAIRTEAFF
CDR3 DNA: TGTGCCAGCAGTCCCGTAGCCGCGATTAGGACTGAAGCTTTCTTT

CDR3 length: 14
clone size: NA
V gene: TRBV5-5
J gene: TRBJ1-5
D gene: NA
CDR3 protein: CASSPGGVNQPQHF
CDR3 DNA: TGTGCCAGCAGCCCGGGGGGGGTCAATCAGCCCCAGCATTTT

CDR3 length: 15
clone size: NA
V gene: TRBV6-6
J gene: TRBJ1-1
D gene: NA
CDR3 protein: CASSYSGFMNTEAFF
CDR3 DNA: TGTGCCAGCAGTTACTCCGGGTTCATGAACACTGAAGCTTTCTTT

CDR3 length: 14
clone size: NA
V gene: TRBV12-5
J gene: TRBJ2-5
D gene: TRBD2
CDR3 protein: CASGSRSGGETQYF
CDR3 DNA: TGTGCTAGTGGTTCTAGATCGGGGGGGGAGACCCAGTACTTC

CDR3 length: 14
clone size: few
V gene: TRBV18
J gene: TRBJ2-5
D gene: NA
CDR3 protein: CASSNYGEQETQYF
CDR3 DNA: TGTGCCAGCTCAAACTATGGCGAACAAGAGACCCAGTACTTC

CDR3 length: 15
clone size: NA
V gene: TRBV11-2
J gene: TRBJ2-7
D gene: TRBD1
CDR3 protein: CASSLKQGFSYEQYF
CDR3 DNA: TGTGCCAGCAGCTTAAAACAGGGGTTTTCCTACGAGCAGTACTTC

CDR3 length: 17
clone size: NA
V gene: TRBV29-1
J gene: TRBJ2-6
D gene: TRBD1
CDR3 protein: CSVGKGQGGSGANVLTF
CDR3 DNA: TGCAGCGTTGGAAAAGGACAGGGAGGCTCTGGGGCCAACGTCCTGACTTTC

CDR3 length: 13
clone size: NA
V gene: TRBV2
J gene: TRBJ1-1
D gene: NA
CDR3 protein: CASSGTGRTEAFF
CDR3 DNA: TGTGCCAGCAGCGGAACAGGGAGAACTGAAGCTTTCTTT

CDR3 length: 16
clone size: once
V gene: TRBV9
J gene: TRBJ2-5
D gene: TRBD2
CDR3 protein: CASSPLAGGPGETQYF
CDR3 DNA: TGTGCCAGCAGCCCTCTAGCGGGAGGGCCGGGGGAGACCCAGTACTTC

CDR3 length: 15
clone size: NA
V gene: TRBV28
J gene: TRBJ2-7
D gene: TRBD1
CDR3 protein: CASIPSQGASYEQYF
CDR3 DNA: TGTGCCAGCATTCCTTCACAGGGGGCCTCCTACGAGCAGTACTTC

CDR3 length: 12
clone size: NA
V gene: TRBV5-6
J gene: TRBJ1-2
D gene: NA
CDR3 protein: CASSLAGFGYTF
CDR3 DNA: TGTGCCAGCAGCTTGGCAGGGTTTGGCTACACCTTC

CDR3 length: 11
clone size: NA
V gene: TRBV19
J gene: TRBJ1-1
D gene: NA
CDR3 protein: CASIGVRGAFF
CDR3 DNA: TGTGCCAGTATCGGGGTGAGGGGAGCTTTCTTT

CDR3 length: 14
clone size: NA
V gene: TRBV10-3
J gene: TRBJ2-7
D gene: NA
CDR3 protein: CAISDVNSASPDNF
CDR3 DNA: TGTGCCATCAGTGACGTTAATTCAGCGAGCCCGGATAACTTC

CDR3 length: 15
clone size: once
V gene: TRBV4-1
J gene: TRBJ2-7
D gene: TRBD1
CDR3 protein: CASRKGQESSYEQYF
CDR3 DNA: TGCGCCAGCAGAAAGGGACAGGAAAGCTCCTACGAGCAGTACTTC

CDR3 length: 14
clone size: NA
V gene: TRBV7-3
J gene: TRBJ2-3
D gene: NA
CDR3 protein: CASSLGGGGDTQYF
CDR3 DNA: TGTGCCAGCAGCTTGGGTGGTGGGGGAGATACGCAGTATTTT

CDR3 length: 15
clone size: NA
V gene: TRBV25-1
J gene: TRBJ1-6
D gene: NA
CDR3 protein: CASSERPSYNSPLHF
CDR3 DNA: TGTGCCAGCAGTGAACGCCCCTCCTATAATTCACCCCTCCACTTT

CDR3 length: 13
clone size: NA
V gene: TRBV15
J gene: TRBJ1-5
D gene: NA
CDR3 protein: CATSRTSNQPQHF
CDR3 DNA: TGTGCCACCAGCAGGACTAGCAATCAGCCCCAGCATTTT

CDR3 length: 15
clone size: NA
V gene: TRBV5-1
J gene: TRBJ1-3
D gene: TRBD1
CDR3 protein: CASSAEQGPGNTIYF
CDR3 DNA: TGCGCCAGCAGCGCAGAACAGGGGCCAGGAAACACCATATATTTT

CDR3 length: 13
clone size: NA
V gene: TRBV4-3
J gene: TRBJ1-2
D gene: NA
CDR3 protein: CASSQGEGAGYTF
CDR3 DNA: TGCGCCAGCAGCCAGGGGGAGGGAGCGGGCTACACCTTC

CDR3 length: 15
clone size: NA
V gene: TRBV30
J gene: TRBJ1-2
D gene: NA
CDR3 protein: CAWSPRAGTIYGYTF
CDR3 DNA: TGTGCCTGGTCCCCGCGGGCAGGGACCATCTATGGCTACACCTTC

CDR3 length: 11
clone size: NA
V gene: TRBV2
J gene: TRBJ2-3
D gene: NA
CDR3 protein: CASSPDDTQYF
CDR3 DNA: TGTGCCAGCAGTCCAGACGATACGCAGTATTTT

CDR3 length: 18
clone size: NA
V gene: TRBV18
J gene: TRBJ1-5
D gene: TRBD1
CDR3 protein: CASSPSMPRTGAPQPQHF
CDR3 DNA: TGTGCCAGCTCACCCTCCATGCCGCGAACAGGGGCCCCTCAGCCCCAGCATTTT

CDR3 length: 16
clone size: NA
V gene: TRBV5-1
J gene: TRBJ1-2
D gene: NA
CDR3 protein: CASSGHPGTVNYGYTF
CDR3 DNA: TGCGCCAGCAGCGGGCACCCGGGGACGGTGAACTATGGCTACACCTTC

CDR3 length: 14
clone size: NA
V gene: TRBV30
J gene: TRBJ1-5
D gene: NA
CDR3 protein: CAWSVWEGNQPQHF
CDR3 DNA: TGTGCCTGGAGTGTATGGGAGGGGAATCAGCCCCAGCATTTT

CDR3 length: 12
clone size: NA
V gene: TRBV6-5
J gene: TRBJ2-7
D gene: NA
CDR3 protein: CASSDFIGEQYF
CDR3 DNA: TGTGCCAGCAGTGACTTCATTGGCGAGCAGTACTTC

CDR3 length: 14
clone size: NA
V gene: TRBV2
J gene: TRBJ2-3
D gene: TRBD2
CDR3 protein: CASRPGTSRYTQYF
CDR3 DNA: TGTGCCAGCCGCCCCGGGACTAGCCGGTATACGCAGTATTTT

CDR3 length: 14
clone size: NA
V gene: TRBV11-2
J gene: TRBJ1-5
D gene: TRBD1
CDR3 protein: CASSSSQGNQPQHF
CDR3 DNA: TGTGCCAGCAGCTCCTCACAGGGGAATCAGCCCCAGCATTTT

CDR3 length: 15
clone size: NA
V gene: TRBV5-1
J gene: TRBJ2-2
D gene: TRBD1
CDR3 protein: CASRPTGGSTGELFF
CDR3 DNA: TGCGCCAGCAGACCTACAGGGGGCAGCACCGGGGAGCTGTTTTTT

CDR3 length: 13
clone size: NA
V gene: TRBV2
J gene: TRBJ2-1
D gene: NA
CDR3 protein: CASRGDVYNEQFF
CDR3 DNA: TGTGCCAGCAGGGGGGACGTTTACAATGAGCAGTTCTTC

CDR3 length: 16
clone size: NA
V gene: TRBV5-1
J gene: TRBJ2-1
D gene: TRBD2
CDR3 protein: CASSPHLAGARNEQFF
CDR3 DNA: TGCGCCAGCAGCCCGCATTTAGCGGGGGCCCGAAATGAGCAGTTCTTC

CDR3 length: 14
clone size: few
V gene: TRBV10-3
J gene: TRBJ1-2
D gene: TRBD1
CDR3 protein: CAISERGQGLGYTF
CDR3 DNA: TGTGCCATCAGTGAGCGCGGACAGGGATTGGGCTACACCTTC

CDR3 length: 17
clone size: NA
V gene: TRBV11-1
J gene: TRBJ2-5
D gene: TRBD2
CDR3 protein: CASSSGLAGDFTKTQYF
CDR3 DNA: TGTGCCAGCAGCTCGGGACTAGCGGGAGATTTCACAAAGACCCAGTACTTC

CDR3 length: 14
clone size: NA
V gene: TRBV27
J gene: TRBJ2-7
D gene: NA
CDR3 protein: CASSPGTWSGEQYF
CDR3 DNA: TGTGCCAGCAGTCCCGGCACCTGGTCGGGGGAGCAGTACTTC

CDR3 length: 14
clone size: NA
V gene: TRBV5-5
J gene: TRBJ1-2
D gene: NA
CDR3 protein: CASSTGTTNYGYTF
CDR3 DNA: TGTGCCAGCAGCACCGGGACAACTAACTATGGCTACACCTTC

CDR3 length: 14
clone size: NA
V gene: TRBV11-3
J gene: TRBJ2-3
D gene: NA
CDR3 protein: CASSFGGRADTQYF
CDR3 DNA: TGTGCCAGCAGCTTTGGGGGACGCGCAGATACGCAGTATTTT

CDR3 length: 13
clone size: NA
V gene: TRBV30
J gene: TRBJ1-2
D gene: NA
CDR3 protein: CAWSRGEDYGYTF
CDR3 DNA: TGTGCCTGGAGTCGGGGGGAGGACTATGGCTACACCTTC

CDR3 length: 14
clone size: NA
V gene: TRBV4-1
J gene: TRBJ2-1
D gene: NA
CDR3 protein: CASSQDEGYNEQFF
CDR3 DNA: TGCGCCAGCAGCCAAGATGAGGGGTACAATGAGCAGTTCTTC

CDR3 length: 15
clone size: NA
V gene: TRBV11-2
J gene: TRBJ1-5
D gene: TRBD1
CDR3 protein: CASSSETGSHQPQHF
CDR3 DNA: TGTGCCAGCAGCTCGGAGACAGGGAGTCATCAGCCCCAGCATTTT

CDR3 length: 15
clone size: NA
V gene: TRBV6-5
J gene: TRBJ2-7
D gene: TRBD2
CDR3 protein: CASKGGLAGAYEQYF
CDR3 DNA: TGTGCCAGCAAGGGGGGACTAGCGGGGGCCTACGAGCAGTACTTC

CDR3 length: 16
clone size: NA
V gene: TRBV29-1
J gene: TRBJ2-1
D gene: TRBD2
CDR3 protein: CSVDGTSGRAYNEQFF
CDR3 DNA: TGCAGCGTTGATGGGACTAGCGGGCGCGCCTACAATGAGCAGTTCTTC

CDR3 length: 14
clone size: NA
V gene: TRBV7-3
J gene: TRBJ2-7
D gene: TRBD2
CDR3 protein: CASSPAAGRNEQYF
CDR3 DNA: TGTGCCAGCAGCCCGGCAGCGGGACGGAACGAGCAGTACTTC

CDR3 length: 12
clone size: NA
V gene: TRBV30
J gene: TRBJ2-5
D gene: TRBD2
CDR3 protein: CAWSGGGETQYF
CDR3 DNA: TGTGCCTGGAGTGGGGGGGGAGAGACCCAGTACTTC

CDR3 length: 15
clone size: NA
V gene: TRBV5-6
J gene: TRBJ2-2
D gene: TRBD2
CDR3 protein: CASRLGGTNTGELFF
CDR3 DNA: TGTGCCAGCAGGCTGGGAGGGACTAACACCGGGGAGCTGTTTTTT

CDR3 length: 14
clone size: NA
V gene: TRBV6-1
J gene: TRBJ1-5
D gene: TRBD1
CDR3 protein: CASSDAGGISPQHF
CDR3 DNA: TGTGCCAGCAGTGATGCAGGGGGGATATCGCCCCAGCATTTT

CDR3 length: 15
clone size: once
V gene: TRBV28
J gene: TRBJ2-7
D gene: NA
CDR3 protein: CASSLLLGSSYEQYF
CDR3 DNA: TGTGCCAGCAGTTTACTTCTGGGTAGCTCCTACGAGCAGTACTTC

CDR3 length: 16
clone size: NA
V gene: TRBV18
J gene: TRBJ2-6
D gene: NA
CDR3 protein: CASSPSITSGANVLTF
CDR3 DNA: TGTGCCAGCTCACCATCTATCACCTCTGGGGCCAACGTCCTGACTTTC

CDR3 length: 14
clone size: NA
V gene: TRBV19
J gene: TRBJ2-2
D gene: NA
CDR3 protein: CASRAIEGTGELFF
CDR3 DNA: TGTGCCAGTAGGGCAATAGAGGGCACCGGGGAGCTGTTTTTT

CDR3 length: 16
clone size: NA
V gene: TRBV4-1
J gene: TRBJ2-1
D gene: NA
CDR3 protein: CASSQPDRSSYNEQFF
CDR3 DNA: TGCGCCAGCAGCCAACCGGACAGAAGCTCCTACAATGAGCAGTTCTTC

CDR3 length: 15
clone size: NA
V gene: TRBV2
J gene: TRBJ1-5
D gene: TRBD1
CDR3 protein: CASRDRDYSNQPQHF
CDR3 DNA: TGTGCCAGCAGAGACAGGGACTATAGCAATCAGCCCCAGCATTTT

CDR3 length: 12
clone size: NA
V gene: TRBV9
J gene: TRBJ2-3
D gene: NA
CDR3 protein: CASSFLGDTQYF
CDR3 DNA: TGTGCCAGCAGCTTCCTGGGGGATACGCAGTATTTT